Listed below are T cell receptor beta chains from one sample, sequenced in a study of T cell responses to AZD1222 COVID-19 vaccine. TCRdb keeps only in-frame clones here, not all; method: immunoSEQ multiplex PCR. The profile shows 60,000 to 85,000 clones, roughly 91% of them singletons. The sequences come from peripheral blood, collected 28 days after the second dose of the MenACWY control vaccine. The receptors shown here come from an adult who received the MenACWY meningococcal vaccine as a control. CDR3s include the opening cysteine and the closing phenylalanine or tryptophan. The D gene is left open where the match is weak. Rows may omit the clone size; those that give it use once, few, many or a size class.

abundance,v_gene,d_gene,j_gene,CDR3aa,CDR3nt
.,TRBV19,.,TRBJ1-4,CASSPSVGKTNEKLFF,TGTGCCAGTAGCCCGTCGGTGGGGAAAACTAATGAAAAACTGTTTTTT
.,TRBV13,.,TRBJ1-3,CASSLTRNTIYF,TGTGCCAGCAGCTTAACACGAAACACCATATATTTT
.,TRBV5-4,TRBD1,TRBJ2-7,CASSPGQGSYEQYF,TGTGCCAGCAGCCCCGGACAGGGATCCTACGAGCAGTACTTC
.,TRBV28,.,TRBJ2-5,CASSLRETQYF,TGTGCCAGCAGTTTACGAGAGACCCAGTACTTC
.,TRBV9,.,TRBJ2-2,CASSVEAYQGNTGELFF,TGTGCCAGCAGCGTAGAGGCGTACCAGGGGAACACCGGGGAGCTGTTTTTT
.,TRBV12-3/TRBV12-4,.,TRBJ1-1,CASAGTGNTEAFF,TGTGCCAGCGCCGGGACGGGGAACACTGAAGCTTTCTTT
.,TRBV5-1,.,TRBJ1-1,CASRQAGVGTEAFF,TGCGCCAGCCGGCAGGCAGGGGTGGGCACTGAAGCTTTCTTT
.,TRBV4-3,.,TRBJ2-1,CASSQELSGGGANEQFF,TGCGCCAGCAGCCAAGAATTAAGTGGAGGGGGGGCCAATGAGCAGTTCTTC
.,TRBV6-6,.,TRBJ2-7,CASSYTRGLSYEQYF,TGTGCCAGCAGTTACACCAGGGGCCTCTCCTACGAGCAGTACTTC
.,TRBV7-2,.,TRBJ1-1,CASSLTNTEAFF,TGTGCCAGCAGCTTGACAAACACTGAAGCTTTCTTT
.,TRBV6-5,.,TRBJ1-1,CASMHDRYNTEAFF,TGTGCCAGCATGCATGACAGGTACAACACTGAAGCTTTCTTT
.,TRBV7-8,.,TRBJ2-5,CASSSGQKPGTQYF,TGTGCCAGCAGCTCCGGACAGAAGCCTGGGACCCAGTACTTC
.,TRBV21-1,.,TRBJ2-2,CASSKVSPARRQATHLGELFF,TGTGCCAGCAGCAAAGTTTCCCCCGCTAGAAGACAGGCCACTCATTTGGGGGAGCTGTTTTTT
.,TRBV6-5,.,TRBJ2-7,CASSYSGQGGGEQYF,TGTGCCAGCAGTTACTCAGGGCAGGGAGGCGGCGAGCAGTACTTC
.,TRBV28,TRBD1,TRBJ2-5,CASSWTRGKTQYF,TGTGCCAGCAGTTGGACCAGGGGGAAGACCCAGTACTTC
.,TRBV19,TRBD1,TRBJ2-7,CASSPRTGGYEQYF,TGTGCCAGTAGTCCCCGGACAGGGGGCTACGAGCAGTACTTC
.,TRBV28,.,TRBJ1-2,CASSLLSNYGYTF,TGTGCCAGCAGTTTACTTTCTAACTATGGCTACACCTTC
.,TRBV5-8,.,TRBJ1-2,CASSLVRGSYGYTF,TGTGCCAGCAGCTTGGTTCGGGGGAGCTATGGCTACACCTTC
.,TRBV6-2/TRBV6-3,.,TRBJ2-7,CASSPTTGNYEQYF,TGTGCCAGCAGTCCAACCACGGGTAACTACGAGCAGTACTTC
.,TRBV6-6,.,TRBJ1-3,CASSSPRFGNTIYF,TGTGCCAGCAGTTCCCCCCGGTTTGGAAACACCATATATTTT
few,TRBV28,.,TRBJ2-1,CASPYLTGAIRDEQFF,TGTGCCAGTCCTTATCTGACAGGAGCCATAAGGGATGAGCAGTTCTTC
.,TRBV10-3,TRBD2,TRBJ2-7,CAISGTSLPVEQYF,TGTGCCATCAGTGGGACTAGTCTGCCGGTCGAGCAGTACTTC
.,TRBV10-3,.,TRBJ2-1,CAISESLGQGYNEQFF,TGTGCCATCAGTGAGTCGTTGGGGCAGGGCTACAATGAGCAGTTCTTC
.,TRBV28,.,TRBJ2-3,CASKGDNTDTQYF,TGTGCCAGCAAAGGGGACAACACAGATACGCAGTATTTT
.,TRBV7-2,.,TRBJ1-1,CASSLESSGAQESEAFF,TGTGCCAGCAGCTTAGAATCTTCAGGGGCGCAGGAGTCTGAAGCTTTCTTT
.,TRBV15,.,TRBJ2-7,CATSRGGGRRRSSYEQYF,TGTGCCACCAGCAGAGGAGGCGGACGAAGGCGGAGCTCCTACGAGCAGTACTTC
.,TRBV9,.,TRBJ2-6,CASSVTDSGANVLTF,TGTGCCAGCAGCGTAACGGATTCTGGGGCCAACGTCCTGACTTTC
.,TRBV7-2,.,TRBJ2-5,CASSSTGEAETQYF,TGTGCCAGCAGCTCTACAGGGGAGGCAGAGACCCAGTACTTC
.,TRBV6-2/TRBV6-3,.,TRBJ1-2,CASSSSRDLTF,TGTGCCAGCAGTTCCTCCCGGGACCTGACCTTC
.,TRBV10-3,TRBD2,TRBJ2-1,CAISEPFLAGADNEQFF,TGTGCCATCAGTGAGCCTTTCCTAGCGGGGGCAGACAATGAGCAGTTCTTC
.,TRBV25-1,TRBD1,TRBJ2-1,CASSESGQGPISYNEQFF,TGTGCCAGCAGTGAATCCGGACAGGGGCCGATCTCCTACAATGAGCAGTTCTTC
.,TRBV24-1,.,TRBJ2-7,CATSDPGHQPYEQYF,TGTGCCACCAGTGACCCGGGACACCAACCCTACGAGCAGTACTTC
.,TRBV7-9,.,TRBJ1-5,CATPGGNQPQHF,TGTGCCACCCCAGGGGGCAATCAGCCCCAGCATTTT
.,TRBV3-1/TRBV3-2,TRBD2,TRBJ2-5,CASSPRLAGGGETQYF,TGTGCCAGCAGCCCAAGACTAGCGGGGGGCGGAGAGACCCAGTACTTC
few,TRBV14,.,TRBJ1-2,CASSQDPAVYGYTF,TGTGCCAGCAGCCAAGATCCGGCAGTTTATGGCTACACCTTC
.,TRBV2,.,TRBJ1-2,CASSLDRMGGYTF,TGTGCCAGCAGCCTAGACAGGATGGGTGGCTACACCTTC
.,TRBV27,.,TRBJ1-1,CASRKTEAFF,TGTGCCAGCAGAAAAACTGAAGCTTTCTTT
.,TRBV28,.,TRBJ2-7,CASSYKGPYEQYF,TGTGCCAGCAGTTATAAAGGGCCATACGAGCAGTACTTC
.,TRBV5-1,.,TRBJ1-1,CASSWGTPRKNTEAFF,TGCGCCAGCAGCTGGGGGACACCTCGTAAGAACACTGAAGCTTTCTTT
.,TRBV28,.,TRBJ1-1,CASSLSGAEAFF,TGTGCCAGCAGTTTATCTGGGGCTGAAGCTTTCTTT
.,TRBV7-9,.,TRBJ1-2,CASSFGRNYGYTF,TGTGCCAGCAGCTTTGGGAGGAACTATGGCTACACCTTC
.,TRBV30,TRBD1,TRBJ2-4,CAWSGGTANIQYF,TGTGCCTGGAGTGGGGGGACAGCAAACATTCAGTACTTC
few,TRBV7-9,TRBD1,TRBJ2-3,CASRSTGEAQYF,TGTGCCAGCAGATCCACAGGGGAAGCGCAGTATTTT
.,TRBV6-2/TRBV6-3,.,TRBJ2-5,CASSRDTETQYF,TGTGCCAGCAGTAGGGACACCGAGACCCAGTACTTC
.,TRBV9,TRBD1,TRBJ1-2,CASSVEAGQGAPNGYTF,TGTGCCAGCAGCGTAGAAGCCGGACAGGGGGCGCCGAATGGCTACACCTTC
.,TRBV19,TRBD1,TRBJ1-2,CASRNSAGGTSNYGYTF,TGTGCCAGTAGAAATAGCGCAGGGGGCACCTCTAACTATGGCTACACCTTC
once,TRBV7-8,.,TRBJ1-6,CASSPVLSTSPLHF,TGTGCCAGCAGCCCCGTTCTGTCAACTTCACCCCTCCACTTT
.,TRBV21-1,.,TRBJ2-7,CASSKRVRGREWTAEQYF,TGTGCCAGCAGCAAAAGGGTAAGGGGGCGGGAGTGGACGGCGGAGCAGTACTTC
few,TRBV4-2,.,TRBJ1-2,CASSRDRTTNNYGYTF,TGTGCCAGCAGCCGCGACAGGACAACAAATAACTATGGCTACACCTTC
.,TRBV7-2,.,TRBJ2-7,CASTPQSLVEQYF,TGTGCCAGCACCCCCCAGAGCTTAGTCGAGCAGTACTTC
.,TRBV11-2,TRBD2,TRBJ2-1,CASSSLAGSSYNEQFF,TGTGCCAGCAGCTCCCTAGCGGGTAGCTCCTACAATGAGCAGTTCTTC